This TCR beta chain is drawn from a study of identical twins. TCRdb processed the 5' RACE reads anew with MiXCR; each CDR3 protein has one entry. This sample has about 250,000 distinct CDR3 sequences, with 6% to 8% found just once. Germline CDR1 reads SQVTM; CDR2 reads ANQGSEA. CDR3 length equals 13 residues. V lost 6 bases and J lost 5; bases outside the gene matches: 1. These same data were also listed under a study on yellow fever vaccine responses in identical twins.

Material for sequencing was CD8+ T cells sorted from blood. The sequence was collected from a woman aged 18-29 years in good health. The chain recombines TRBV29-1 with TRBJ1-4; 12 bases line up with TRBD1. CDR3 sequence: CSVGTGGNEKLFF. The CDR3 nucleotides read TGCAGCGTCGGGACAGGGGGCAATGAAAAACTGTTTTTT.